This entry concerns a single T cell receptor (beta chain). No antigen is known for it. Trimming removed 10 bases at V and 1 base at J, with 14 bases between. The CDR3 spans 15 residues. Germline CDR1 MNHEY, CDR2 SMNVEV (reference sequence). The protocol was immunoSEQ multiplex PCR, while the TCRdb copy is restricted to in-frame clones and leaves out a portion. The data show about 110,000 clones, about nine tenths seen once. Stated time point: week 11, during vaccination. Vaccination comprised doses that each held 300 ug of mutant IDH1 20-mer peptide, plus topical imiquimod. This sample was included in a study of a mutant IDH1 vaccine in newly diagnosed glioma. Study-level results: Apparently unrelated to pseudoprogression were changes in the top peripheral T cell clonotypes.

This receptor was obtained from a woman between 45 and 60 years old with glioma. Sequencing used PBMCs, obtained from a glioma patient whose treatment included an IDH1 peptide vaccine. This chain joins TRBV27 and TRBJ1-6; D perhaps matches TRBD1 (5 bases). CDR3 amino acids: CATSDDSSYNSPLHF. For the CDR3, the DNA is TGTGCCACCTCCGATGACAGTTCCTATAATTCACCCCTCCACTTT.